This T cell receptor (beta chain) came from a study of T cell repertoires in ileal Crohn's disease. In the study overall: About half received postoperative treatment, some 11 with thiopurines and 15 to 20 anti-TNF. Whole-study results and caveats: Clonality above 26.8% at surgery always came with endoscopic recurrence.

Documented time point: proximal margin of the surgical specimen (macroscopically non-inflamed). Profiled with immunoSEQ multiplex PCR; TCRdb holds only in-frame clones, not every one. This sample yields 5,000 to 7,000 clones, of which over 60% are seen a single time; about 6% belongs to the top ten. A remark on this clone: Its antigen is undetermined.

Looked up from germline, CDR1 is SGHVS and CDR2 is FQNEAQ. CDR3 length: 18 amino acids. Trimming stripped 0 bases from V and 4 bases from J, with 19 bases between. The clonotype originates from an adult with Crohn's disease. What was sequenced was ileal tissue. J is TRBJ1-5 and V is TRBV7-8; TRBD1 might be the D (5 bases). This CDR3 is CASSLARARGDWNQPQHF. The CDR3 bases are TGTGCCAGCAGCTTAGCGCGGGCTAGAGGGGATTGGAATCAGCCCCAGCATTTT.